This T cell receptor beta chain was recovered during a study of blood T cell repertoires in COVID-19 (TCRdb year 2020). A note on the overall study: The collaborator samples originated in the United States, Italy and Spain and spanned the acute and convalescent phases of COVID-19. The material from the prospective study consisted of cDNA or gDNA derived from T cells, B-cell-depleted T cells, or PBMCs. A de-identified subject ID, COVID-19 status, age in years and sex were almost always included in the sample metadata. The dataset comprised deeply sampled blood TCRbeta repertoires from subjects exposed to, actively infected with, or recovered from COVID-19. Samples were obtained from the ongoing ImmuneRACE study (first 160 participants) and from over 1,000 subjects provided by 6 global collaborators. A freely available public database, intended as a resource for researchers studying the immune response to SARS-CoV-2, is where the repertoires were released. HLA class I and class II types, where available, came from metadata supplied by the sample provider rather than from assay-based typing.

As for this clone: Its antigen is not yet known. No base-level quality is on record; no much larger clone is a single base apart.

In the prospective study, participants were 18 to 89 years old, resided in 25 or so geographic areas of the United States, and were enrolled through a virtual design. In the prospective study, cohorts were assigned on the basis of participant-reported clinical history obtained from a screening survey and a study questionnaire. Recovered participants in ImmuneRACE Cohort 3 were defined as having two consecutive negative NP/OP PCR tests, clearance from a healthcare professional, or resolution of symptoms. Mobile phlebotomists in the prospective study collected whole blood, serum and a nasopharyngeal or oropharyngeal swab from every participant. Over a roughly 2-month period, participants in the prospective study had the option of providing additional blood draws and questionnaires. Blood samples from the prospective study were shipped frozen or at room temperature prior to DNA extraction. Points the paper makes about the study in general: The amount of clinical and demographic metadata varied by source and participant and was provided uncurated.

TCRbeta CDR3 regions were amplified from genomic DNA by means of the immunoSEQ Assay, a bias-controlled multiplex PCR. In the original analysis: The number of nucleated cells in each sample was estimated from the amplification of reference gene primers within the assay. To quantify the absolute abundance of each unique TCRbeta CDR3 rearrangement, sequence reads were collapsed and filtered. For each sample, productive Simpson clonality was calculated as the square root of Simpson's diversity index over productive rearrangements. The clones in this table, taken by TCRdb from immuneACCESS, are in-frame only. Not every clone is retained; where verified, under half of the shortfall comes from an unresolved V gene, and the cause of the rest is unknown. That table supplies the V and J calls and clone size; D and trimming were determined from the DNA. The sample table lists 450,000 or so clones, less than 95% of them with a count of one. Approximately 0.65% of the sample comes from the top ten.

The sequence came from a man younger than 35 who had recovered from COVID-19. The sample comprised PBMCs or T cells enriched from blood (not recorded which).

In nucleotides, the sequence is TGTGCCAGCAGCCTCGAAGGGGCCTACAATGAGCAGTTCTTC. The resulting protein is CASSLEGAYNEQFF. The rearranged segments are TRBV3-1 (or the pseudogene TRBV3-2) and TRBJ2-1, with TRBD1 perhaps the D gene, on 5 matching bases. From a lookup of the germline V gene (reference sequence), CDR1 and CDR2 are LGHDT and YNNKEL. There are 14 amino acids in the CDR3, from cysteine to phenylalanine inclusive. Only the CDR3 DNA stays, 42 bases, in frame from base 1. V loses 4 bases of germline sequence and J loses 2 bases, and the interval between the two ends is 9 bases.